The 5 T cell receptor beta chains presented below share a single source sample, sequenced in a study of shared T cell receptors in the human thymus. The assay was immunoSEQ multiplex PCR, and TCRdb's table has in-frame clones only and misses some. The repertoire holds about 380,000 clones, with approximately 95% as singletons. Sequencing was carried out using thymocytes. Receptors were obtained from a human donor.

The chain combines TRBV13 with TRBJ1-2, with D possibly matching TRBD1 (6 bases). The CDR3 runs 13 residues. Per the germline V gene, CDR1 is PRHDT and CDR2 is FYEKMQ (reference sequence). V was shortened by 0 bases and J by 4 bases, with 6 bases between the two germline ends. CDR3 sequence (DNA): TGTGCCAGCAGCTTAGGGGGGGCCTATGGCTACACCTTC. Its protein is CASSLGGAYGYTF.

The CDR3 DNA sequence: TGTGCCATTAGGGCAGGATACGAGCAGTACTTC. This sequence encodes CAIRAGYEQYF. The chain employs TRBV10-3 and TRBJ2-7; unclear D gene. The V end lost 9 bases, the J end lost 4 bases, and 10 bases lay between the germline ends. Per germline, CDR1 ENHRY and CDR2 SYGVKD. This CDR3 has 11 residues.

The V and J genes are TRBV10-3 and TRBJ2-1; 9 nucleotides match TRBD2. The CDR3 has 15 amino acids. Germline CDR1 is ENHRY and CDR2 is SYGVKD. Trimming removed 6 bases from V and 6 bases from J; junction bases left unmatched: 9. The CDR3 region has the DNA TGTGCCATCAGCCTAAGAGCGGGAGGATGCAATGAGCAGTTCTTC. It specifies CAISLRAGGCNEQFF.

This chain uses TRBV30 with TRBJ2-7; D may correspond to TRBD1 or TRBD2 (5 bases each). Germline assignment: CDR1 GTSNPN and CDR2 SVGIG (reference sequence). The CDR3 spans 13 residues. Trimming left V 3 bases short and J 3 bases short, with 12 bases between. The CDR3 here is CAWSGERGYEQYF. The CDR3 DNA reads as TGTGCCTGGAGCGGGGAAAGGGGCTACGAGCAGTACTTC.

V and J are TRBV9 and TRBJ2-3; 8 bases map to TRBD1. Germline-derived CDR1 and CDR2 are SGDLS and YYNGEE. V was clipped by 6 bases and J by 5 bases; unmatched bases: 5. The CDR3 is 13 residues long. CDR3 sequence reads: CASTTGAGDTQYF. The CDR3 DNA is TGTGCCAGCACGACAGGGGCGGGAGATACGCAGTATTTT.